This T cell receptor beta chain was found in a study of response to subunit inactivated influenza vaccine (dated by TCRdb to the late 2010s). For the study in its entirety: To follow how T cells responded to a trivalent subunit inactivated influenza vaccine, the researchers relied on deep quantitative profiling of the T cell receptor repertoire.

From the cysteine through the phenylalanine, the CDR3 covers 16 amino acids. Solely the CDR3 DNA is kept, with 48 bases framed from the first base. V was cut back by 6 bases and J by 0 bases, leaving a gap of 17 bases between them. The CDR1 and CDR2 encoded by the germline V gene (reference sequence) are LGHDT and YNNKEL. Library method: RT-PCR. Sequencing used an Illumina HiSeq 2500. Using fastp at Q25 and MiXCR, TCRdb reprocessed the public reads and kept productive beta chains. CDR3 protein duplicates are merged, each entry listing the most common genes and DNA. The sample yields about 780,000 distinct CDR3 sequences; roughly 20% were counted once. About a tenth of the sample goes to the ten largest clones. This clonotype was observed a few times. Its antigen is unknown. Base qualities are missing; no much larger clone stands one base away. Study-level results and caveats: The authors proposed that each seasonal influenza vaccination may bring in only a limited number of new T cells.

This clonotype was sampled from a man in his fifties or sixties who received an inactivated influenza vaccine. Donor details come from another sample of the same person, matched by shared clones. Sequenced material: PBMCs from blood, taken more than 4 days after vaccination. This receptor chain uses TRBV3-1 and TRBJ2-5; the D gene is perhaps TRBD2, on 6 matching bases. The nucleotide sequence reads TGTGCCAGCAGTAAGACCTTAGCGGTTTACCAAGAGACCCAGTACTTC. This translates into CASSKTLAVYQETQYF.